This is a list of T cell receptor beta chains from one sample in a study of CD8+ T cells in alopecia areata. Profiling relied on immunoSEQ multiplex PCR, and the TCRdb table lists in-frame clones only, not all of them. Of some 200,000 clones listed, roughly three fifths are singletons. Source: CD8+ T cells sorted from blood, taken at week 24, from a patient treated with tofacitinib. Receptor source: a human donor with alopecia areata. Both conserved end residues are part of each CDR3. A D gene is named only where the DNA matches it firmly. Only part of the rows carry a size: once, few, many, or a class if the clone is expanded.

>TRBJ1-2|.|TRBV29-1|TRBD1
CSVLDRTGADYGYTF
TGCAGCGTTCTCGATCGGACAGGGGCCGACTATGGCTACACCTTC
>TRBJ2-3|few|TRBV30|.
CAWRRGYGTDTQYF
TGTGCCTGGAGGAGGGGGTACGGCACAGATACGCAGTATTTT
>TRBJ2-4|.|TRBV4-1|.
CASSQDLGAGTDIQYF
TGCGCCAGCAGCCAAGATTTGGGGGCCGGGACTGACATTCAGTACTTC
>TRBJ1-2|few|TRBV6-1|.
CASSEAGSELPYYGYTF
TGTGCCAGCAGTGAAGCGGGCTCTGAACTCCCTTACTATGGCTACACCTTC
>TRBJ2-7|once|TRBV5-6|.
CASSLAAGLPYEQYF
TGTGCCAGCAGCTTGGCGGCAGGCCTCCCCTACGAGCAGTACTTC
>TRBJ2-5|.|TRBV4-1|.
CASSQVQGIAETQYF
TGCGCCAGCAGCCAAGTACAAGGGATTGCAGAGACCCAGTACTTC
>TRBJ1-1|once|TRBV5-1|TRBD1
CASSPVPGQGTNTEAFF
TGCGCCAGCAGCCCCGTCCCGGGACAGGGAACGAACACTGAAGCTTTCTTT
>TRBJ2-1|.|TRBV7-9|.
CASSLAPYNEQFF
TGTGCCAGCAGCTTGGCCCCCTACAATGAGCAGTTCTTC
>TRBJ1-2|.|TRBV13|.
CASSSEQDRYGYTF
TGTGCCAGCAGCTCCGAACAGGACCGGTATGGCTACACCTTC
>TRBJ1-1|.|TRBV30|.
CAWSLRMNTEAFF
TGTGCCTGGAGTTTACGGATGAACACTGAAGCTTTCTTT